This T cell receptor beta chain was sequenced for a study of shared clonotypes between healthy human individuals. Comment on this clone: Its specificity is not known.

Genomic DNA (from each subset) was split evenly across several immunoSEQ plates. The table came from immunoSEQ multiplex PCR; TCRdb's copy has only in-frame clones and leaves some out. The table records some 1,900,000 clones, approximately 94% of them present only once. Findings and caveats of the study: Shared clonotypes: 4.5% to 6.5% naive CD4, under 4% naive CD8, around 2.4% memory CD4, more than 0.3% memory CD8. Memory subsets had estimated richness that was generally smaller than that of naive subsets. Sequencing depth was expected to affect clonotype sharing among donors.

Terminally differentiated effector memory CD45RA+ cells were excluded from the naive CD8 cells, which were CD45RO-negative and positively selected for CCR7. Germline lookup yields CDR1 MNHEY and CDR2 SMNVEV (reference sequence). V lost 6 bases and J 8 bases, leaving 14 bases between the germline ends. This CDR3 has 14 amino acids. The TCR originated in a man in his late teens or twenties in good health. The chain links TRBV27 to TRBJ1-6, with D maybe TRBD1 (6 bases). Sequencing was done on a sample of naive CD8+ T cells sorted from blood. The CDR3 protein is CASSVSYRDSPLHF. The CDR3 DNA follows: TGTGCCAGCAGCGTTTCCTACAGGGATTCACCCCTCCACTTT.